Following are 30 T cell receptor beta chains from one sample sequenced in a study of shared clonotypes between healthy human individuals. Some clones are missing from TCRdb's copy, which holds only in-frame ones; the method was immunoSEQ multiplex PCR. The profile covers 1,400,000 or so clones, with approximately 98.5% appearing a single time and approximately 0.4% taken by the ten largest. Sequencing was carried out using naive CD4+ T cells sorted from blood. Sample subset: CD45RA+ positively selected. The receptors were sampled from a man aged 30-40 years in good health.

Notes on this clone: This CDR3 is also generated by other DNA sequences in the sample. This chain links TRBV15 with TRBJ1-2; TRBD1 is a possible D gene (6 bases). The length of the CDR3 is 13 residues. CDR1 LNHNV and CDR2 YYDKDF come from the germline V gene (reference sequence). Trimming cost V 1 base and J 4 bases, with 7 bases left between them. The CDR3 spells CATSRGGGYGYTF. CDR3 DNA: TGTGCCACCAGCAGAGGAGGGGGCTATGGCTACACCTTC. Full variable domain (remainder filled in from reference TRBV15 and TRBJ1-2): DAMVIQNPRYQVTQFGKPVTLSCSQTLNHNVMYWYQQKSSQAPKLLFHYYDKDFNNEADTPDNFQSRRPNTSFCFLDIRSPGLGDTAMYLCATSRGGGYGYTFGSGTRLTVV.

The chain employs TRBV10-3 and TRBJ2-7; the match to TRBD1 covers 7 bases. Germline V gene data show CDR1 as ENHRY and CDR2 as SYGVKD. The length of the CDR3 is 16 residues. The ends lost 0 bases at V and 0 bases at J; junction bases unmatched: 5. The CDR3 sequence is CAISESRPGGSYEQYF. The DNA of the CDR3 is TGTGCCATCAGTGAGTCTCGGCCAGGGGGCTCCTACGAGCAGTACTTC.

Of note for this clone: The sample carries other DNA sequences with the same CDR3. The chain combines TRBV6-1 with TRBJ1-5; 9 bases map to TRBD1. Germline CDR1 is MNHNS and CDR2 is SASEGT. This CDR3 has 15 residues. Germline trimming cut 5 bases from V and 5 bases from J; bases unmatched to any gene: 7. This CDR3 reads CASSPTGGGYQPQHF. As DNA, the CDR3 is TGTGCCAGCAGTCCTACAGGGGGCGGGTATCAGCCCCAGCATTTT.

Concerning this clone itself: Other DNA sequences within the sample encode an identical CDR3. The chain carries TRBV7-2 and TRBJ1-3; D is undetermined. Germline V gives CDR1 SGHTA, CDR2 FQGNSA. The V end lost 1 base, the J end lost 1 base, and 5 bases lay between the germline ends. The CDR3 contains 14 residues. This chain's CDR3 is CASSLVGSGNTIYF. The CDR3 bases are TGTGCCAGCAGCTTAGTAGGGTCTGGAAACACCATATATTTT.

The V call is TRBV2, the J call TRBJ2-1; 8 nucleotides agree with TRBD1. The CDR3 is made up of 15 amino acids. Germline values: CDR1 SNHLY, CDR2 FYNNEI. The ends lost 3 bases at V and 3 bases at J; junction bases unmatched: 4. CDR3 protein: CASSDSGGIYNEQFF. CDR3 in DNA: TGTGCCAGCAGTGATTCAGGGGGCATCTACAATGAGCAGTTCTTC.

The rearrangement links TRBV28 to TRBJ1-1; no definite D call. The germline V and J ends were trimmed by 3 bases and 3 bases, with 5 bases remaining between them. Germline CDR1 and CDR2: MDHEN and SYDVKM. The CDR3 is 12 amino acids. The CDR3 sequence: CASSLYDTEAFF. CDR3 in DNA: TGTGCCAGCAGTTTGTACGACACTGAAGCTTTCTTT. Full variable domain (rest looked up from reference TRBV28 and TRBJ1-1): DVKVTQSSRYLVKRTGEKVFLECVQDMDHENMFWYRQDPGLGLRLIYFSYDVKMKEKGDIPEGYSVSREKKERFSLILESASTNQTSMYLCASSLYDTEAFFGQGTRLTVV.

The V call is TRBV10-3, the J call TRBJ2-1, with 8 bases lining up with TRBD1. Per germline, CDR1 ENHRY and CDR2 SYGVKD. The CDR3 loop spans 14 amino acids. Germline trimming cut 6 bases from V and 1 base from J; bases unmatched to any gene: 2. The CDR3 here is CAIRQGESYNEQFF. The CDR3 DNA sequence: TGTGCCATCAGACAGGGGGAATCCTACAATGAGCAGTTCTTC.

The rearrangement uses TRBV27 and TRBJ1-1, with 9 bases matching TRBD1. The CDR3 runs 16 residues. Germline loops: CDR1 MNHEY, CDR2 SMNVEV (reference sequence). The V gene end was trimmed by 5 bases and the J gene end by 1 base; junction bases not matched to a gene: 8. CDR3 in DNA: TGTGCCAGCAGTCAAAGGACAGGGGCGAGGAACACTGAAGCTTTCTTT. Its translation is CASSQRTGARNTEAFF.

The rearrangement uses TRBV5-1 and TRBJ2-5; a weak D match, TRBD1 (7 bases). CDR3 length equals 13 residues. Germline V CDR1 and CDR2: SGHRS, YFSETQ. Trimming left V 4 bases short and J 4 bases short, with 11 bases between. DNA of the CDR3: TGCGCCAGCAGCAGGCAGGGGGGAGAGACCCAGTACTTC. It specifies CASSRQGGETQYF.

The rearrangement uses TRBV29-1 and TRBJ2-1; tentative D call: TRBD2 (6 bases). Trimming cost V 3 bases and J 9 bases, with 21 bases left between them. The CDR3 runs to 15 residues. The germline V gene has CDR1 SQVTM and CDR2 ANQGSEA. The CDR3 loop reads CSVDGTVGGLGEQFF. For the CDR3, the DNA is TGCAGCGTTGATGGGACTGTTGGCGGCCTAGGTGAGCAGTTCTTC.

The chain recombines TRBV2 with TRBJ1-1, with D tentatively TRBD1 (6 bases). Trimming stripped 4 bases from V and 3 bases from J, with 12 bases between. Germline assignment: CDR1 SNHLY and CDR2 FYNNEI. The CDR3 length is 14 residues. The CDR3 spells CASSVNREDTEAFF. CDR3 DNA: TGTGCCAGCAGTGTTAACAGGGAGGACACTGAAGCTTTCTTT. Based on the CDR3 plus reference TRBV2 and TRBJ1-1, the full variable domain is EPEVTQTPSHQVTQMGQEVILRCVPISNHLYFYWYRQILGQKVEFLVSFYNNEISEKSEIFDDQFSVERPDGSNFTLKIRSTKLEDSAMYFCASSVNREDTEAFFGQGTRLTVV.

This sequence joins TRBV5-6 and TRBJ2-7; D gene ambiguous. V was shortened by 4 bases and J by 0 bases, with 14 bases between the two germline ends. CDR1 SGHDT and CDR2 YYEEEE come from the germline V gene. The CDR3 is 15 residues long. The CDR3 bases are TGTGCCAGCAGCGCACAGCTGGAACTCTCCTACGAGCAGTACTTC. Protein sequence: CASSAQLELSYEQYF.

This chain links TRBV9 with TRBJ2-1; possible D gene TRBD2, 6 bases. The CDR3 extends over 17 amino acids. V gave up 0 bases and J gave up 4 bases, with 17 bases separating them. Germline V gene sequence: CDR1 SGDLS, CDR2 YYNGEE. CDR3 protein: CASSVGAIAVQYNEQFF. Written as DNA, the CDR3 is TGTGCCAGCAGCGTAGGAGCGATAGCGGTTCAATACAATGAGCAGTTCTTC.

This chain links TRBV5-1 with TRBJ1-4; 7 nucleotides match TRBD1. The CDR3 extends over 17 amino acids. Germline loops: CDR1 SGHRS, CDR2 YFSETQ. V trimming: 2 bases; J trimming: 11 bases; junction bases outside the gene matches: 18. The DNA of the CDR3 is TGCGCCAGCAGCTTATCGAGCACAGGGGTGTCGGTCGAGAAACTGTTTTTT. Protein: CASSLSSTGVSVEKLFF.

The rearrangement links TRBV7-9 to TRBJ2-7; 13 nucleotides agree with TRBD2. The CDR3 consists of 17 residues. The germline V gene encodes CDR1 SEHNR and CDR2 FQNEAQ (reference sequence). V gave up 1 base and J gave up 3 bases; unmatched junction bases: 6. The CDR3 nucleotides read TGTGCCAGCAGCTTAGGTGGACTAGCGGGAGACAACTACGAGCAGTACTTC. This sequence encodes CASSLGGLAGDNYEQYF.

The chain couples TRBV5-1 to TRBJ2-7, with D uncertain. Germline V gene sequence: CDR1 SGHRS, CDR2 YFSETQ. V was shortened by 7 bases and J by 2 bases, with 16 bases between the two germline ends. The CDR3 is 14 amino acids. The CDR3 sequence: CASQEVQGTYEQYF. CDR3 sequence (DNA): TGCGCCAGCCAAGAAGTCCAAGGGACCTACGAGCAGTACTTC. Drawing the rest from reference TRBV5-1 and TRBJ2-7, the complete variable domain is KAGVTQTPRYLIKTRGQQVTLSCSPISGHRSVSWYQQTPGQGLQFLFEYFSETQRNKGNFPGRFSGRQFSNSRSEMNVSTLELGDSALYLCASQEVQGTYEQYFGPGTRLTVT.

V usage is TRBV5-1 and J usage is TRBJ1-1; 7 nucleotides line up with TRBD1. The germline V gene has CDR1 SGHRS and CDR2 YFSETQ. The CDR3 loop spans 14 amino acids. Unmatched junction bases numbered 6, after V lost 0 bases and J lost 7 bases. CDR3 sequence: CASSLVKGAVEAFF. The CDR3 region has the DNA TGCGCCAGCAGCTTGGTTAAGGGGGCTGTTGAAGCTTTCTTT.

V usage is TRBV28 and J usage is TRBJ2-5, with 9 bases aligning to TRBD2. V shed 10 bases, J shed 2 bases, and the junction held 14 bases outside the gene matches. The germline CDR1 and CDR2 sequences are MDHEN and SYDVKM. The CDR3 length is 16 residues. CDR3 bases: TGTGCCATTTCCCCCCCTAGCGGGACGCATCAAGAGACCCAGTACTTC. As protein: CAISPPSGTHQETQYF.

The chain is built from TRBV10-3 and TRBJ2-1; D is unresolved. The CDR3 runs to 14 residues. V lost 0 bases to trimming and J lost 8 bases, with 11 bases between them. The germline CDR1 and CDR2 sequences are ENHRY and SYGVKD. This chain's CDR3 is CAISESRTADEQFF. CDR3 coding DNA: TGTGCCATCAGTGAGTCGAGGACCGCAGATGAGCAGTTCTTC.

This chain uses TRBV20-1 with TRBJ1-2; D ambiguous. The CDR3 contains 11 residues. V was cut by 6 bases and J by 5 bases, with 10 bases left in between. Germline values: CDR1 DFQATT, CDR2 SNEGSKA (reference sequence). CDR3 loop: CSAKQLYGYTF. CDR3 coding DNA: TGCAGTGCCAAACAGCTGTATGGCTACACCTTC.

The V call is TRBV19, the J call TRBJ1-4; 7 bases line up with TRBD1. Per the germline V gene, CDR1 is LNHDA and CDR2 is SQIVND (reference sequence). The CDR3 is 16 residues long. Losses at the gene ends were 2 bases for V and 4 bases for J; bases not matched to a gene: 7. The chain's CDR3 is CASSIIRGQLNEKLFF. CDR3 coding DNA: TGTGCCAGTAGTATAATTCGGGGACAGCTTAATGAAAAACTGTTTTTT. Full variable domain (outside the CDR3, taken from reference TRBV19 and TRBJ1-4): DGGITQSPKYLFRKEGQNVTLSCEQNLNHDAMYWYRQDPGQGLRLIYYSQIVNDFQKGDIAEGYSVSREKKESFPLTVTSAQKNPTAFYLCASSIIRGQLNEKLFFGSGTQLSVL.

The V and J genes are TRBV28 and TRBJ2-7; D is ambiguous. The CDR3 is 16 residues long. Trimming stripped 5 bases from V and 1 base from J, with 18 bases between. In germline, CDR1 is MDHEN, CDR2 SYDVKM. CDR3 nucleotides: TGTGCCAGCAGTCCACCCCGAGTAGTGAGGTCCTACGAGCAGTACTTC. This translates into CASSPPRVVRSYEQYF.

CDR3 amino acids: CASSLRIGSGTDTQYF. The CDR3 region has the DNA TGTGCCAGCAGTTTAAGGATAGGCAGCGGCACAGATACGCAGTATTTT. The genes are TRBV28 and TRBJ2-3; no reliable D call. Germline loops: CDR1 MDHEN, CDR2 SYDVKM. The V end was cut by 2 bases, the J end by 1 base, with 13 bases between. The CDR3 sequence is 16 residues long. Variable domain in full (rest from reference TRBV28 and TRBJ2-3): DVKVTQSSRYLVKRTGEKVFLECVQDMDHENMFWYRQDPGLGLRLIYFSYDVKMKEKGDIPEGYSVSREKKERFSLILESASTNQTSMYLCASSLRIGSGTDTQYFGPGTRLTVL.

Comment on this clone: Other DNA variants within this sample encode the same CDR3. The CDR3 nucleotides are TGTGCCATCAGGACTAGCGGGGGGTACAATGAGCAGTTCTTC. Translating it yields CAIRTSGGYNEQFF. The chain employs TRBV10-3 and TRBJ2-1, with TRBD2 identical over 13 bases. The CDR3 extends over 14 amino acids. The V gene's germline CDR1 is ENHRY and CDR2 SYGVKD. The junction had 0 bases not matched to a gene; V was cut back by 6 bases and J by 4 bases.

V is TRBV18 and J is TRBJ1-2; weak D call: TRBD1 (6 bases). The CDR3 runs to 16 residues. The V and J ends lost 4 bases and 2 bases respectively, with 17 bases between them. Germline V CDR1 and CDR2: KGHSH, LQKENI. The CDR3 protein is CASSRLSGTQNYGYTF. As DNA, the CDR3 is TGTGCCAGCTCACGCTTATCCGGGACACAGAACTATGGCTACACCTTC. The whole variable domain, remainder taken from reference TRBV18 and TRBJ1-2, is NAGVMQNPRHLVRRRGQEARLRCSPMKGHSHVYWYRQLPEEGLKFMVYLQKENIIDESGMPKERFSAEFPKEGPSILRIQQVVRGDSAAYFCASSRLSGTQNYGYTFGSGTRLTVV.

CDR3 nucleotide sequence: TGTGCCAGTACCCCCCAGGGCCAGAACACCGGGGAGCTGTTTTTT. It codes for CASTPQGQNTGELFF. The chain links TRBV19 to TRBJ2-2; D might be TRBD1 (5 bases). Germline V gene lookup returns CDR1 LNHDA and CDR2 SQIVND (reference sequence). Trimming removed 7 bases from V and 1 base from J, with 13 bases in between. The CDR3 extends over 15 amino acids.

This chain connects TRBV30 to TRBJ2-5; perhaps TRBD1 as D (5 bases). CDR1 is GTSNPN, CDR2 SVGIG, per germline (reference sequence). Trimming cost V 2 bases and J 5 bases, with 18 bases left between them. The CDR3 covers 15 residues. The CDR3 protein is CAWSSPRAPRETQYF. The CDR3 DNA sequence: TGTGCCTGGAGTTCCCCCAGGGCGCCGAGGGAGACCCAGTACTTC.

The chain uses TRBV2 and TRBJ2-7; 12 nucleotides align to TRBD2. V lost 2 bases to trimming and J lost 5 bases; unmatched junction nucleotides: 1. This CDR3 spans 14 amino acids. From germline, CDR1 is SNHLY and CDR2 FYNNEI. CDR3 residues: CASSERTSGNEQYF. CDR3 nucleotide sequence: TGTGCCAGCAGTGAAAGGACTAGCGGGAACGAGCAGTACTTC. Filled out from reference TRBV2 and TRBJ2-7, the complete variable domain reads EPEVTQTPSHQVTQMGQEVILRCVPISNHLYFYWYRQILGQKVEFLVSFYNNEISEKSEIFDDQFSVERPDGSNFTLKIRSTKLEDSAMYFCASSERTSGNEQYFGPGTRLTVT.

The CDR3 nucleotides are TGTGCCAGCAGTTTGACGGGGGCTGGGGCCAACGTCCTGACTTTC. Its protein product is CASSLTGAGANVLTF. The chain couples TRBV27 to TRBJ2-6; D is perhaps TRBD2 (6 bases). The CDR3 is made up of 15 amino acids. V lost 3 bases and J lost 2, with 8 bases in between. Germline V gene lookup returns CDR1 MNHEY and CDR2 SMNVEV (reference sequence).

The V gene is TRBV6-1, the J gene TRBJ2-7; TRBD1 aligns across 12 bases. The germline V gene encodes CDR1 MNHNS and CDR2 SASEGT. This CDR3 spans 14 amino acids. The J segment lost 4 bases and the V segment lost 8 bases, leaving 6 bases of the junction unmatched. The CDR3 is CASGRDRGRYEQYF. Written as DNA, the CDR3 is TGTGCCAGCGGGCGGGACAGGGGGCGGTACGAGCAGTACTTC.